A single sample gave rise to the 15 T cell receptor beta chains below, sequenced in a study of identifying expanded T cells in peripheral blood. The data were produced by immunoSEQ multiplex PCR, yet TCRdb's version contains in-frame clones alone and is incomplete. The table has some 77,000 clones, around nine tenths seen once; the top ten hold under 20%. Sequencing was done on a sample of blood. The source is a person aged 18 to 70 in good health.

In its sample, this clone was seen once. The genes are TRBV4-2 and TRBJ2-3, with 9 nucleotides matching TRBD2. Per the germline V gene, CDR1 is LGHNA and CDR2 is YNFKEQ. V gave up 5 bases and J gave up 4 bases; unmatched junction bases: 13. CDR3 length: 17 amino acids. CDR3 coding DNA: TGTGCCAGCAGCTCCACGGGAGCAGCGGGGGGATCAGATACGCAGTATTTT. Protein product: CASSSTGAAGGSDTQYF.

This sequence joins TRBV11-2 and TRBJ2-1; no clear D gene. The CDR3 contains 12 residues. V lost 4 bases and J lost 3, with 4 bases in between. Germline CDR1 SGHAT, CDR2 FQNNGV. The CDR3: CASSYSYNEQFF. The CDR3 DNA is TGTGCCAGCAGCTACAGCTACAATGAGCAGTTCTTC.

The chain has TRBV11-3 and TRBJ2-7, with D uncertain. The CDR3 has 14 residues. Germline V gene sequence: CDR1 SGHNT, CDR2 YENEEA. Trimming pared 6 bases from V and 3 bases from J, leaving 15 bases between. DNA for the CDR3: TGTGCCAGCAGTCCCGCAGCCTGGAGCTACGAGCAGTACTTC. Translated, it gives CASSPAAWSYEQYF.

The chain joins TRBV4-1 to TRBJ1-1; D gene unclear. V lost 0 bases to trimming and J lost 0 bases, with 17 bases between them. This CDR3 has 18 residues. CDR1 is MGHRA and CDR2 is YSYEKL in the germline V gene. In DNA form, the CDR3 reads TGCGCCAGCAGCCAAGATGCGGGGTATAATCTGATGAACACTGAAGCTTTCTTT. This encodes CASSQDAGYNLMNTEAFF.

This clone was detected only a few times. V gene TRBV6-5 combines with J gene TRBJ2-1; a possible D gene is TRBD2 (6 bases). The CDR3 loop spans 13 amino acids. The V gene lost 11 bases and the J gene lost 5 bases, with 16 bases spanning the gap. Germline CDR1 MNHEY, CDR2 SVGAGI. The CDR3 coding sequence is TGTGCCTCGAGGTGGGGGGTAGACAATGAGCAGTTCTTC. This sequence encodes CASRWGVDNEQFF.

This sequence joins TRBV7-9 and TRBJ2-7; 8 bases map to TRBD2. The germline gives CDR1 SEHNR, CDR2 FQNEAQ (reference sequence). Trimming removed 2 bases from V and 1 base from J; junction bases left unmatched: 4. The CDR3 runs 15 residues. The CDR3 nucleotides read TGTGCCAGCAGCTTACTTAGCGGGGCTTCCTACGAGCAGTACTTC. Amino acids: CASSLLSGASYEQYF.

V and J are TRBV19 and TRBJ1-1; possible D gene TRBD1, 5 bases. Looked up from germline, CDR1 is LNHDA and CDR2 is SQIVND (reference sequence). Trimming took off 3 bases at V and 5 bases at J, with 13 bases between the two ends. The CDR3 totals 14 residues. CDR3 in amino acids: CASSIAGYGTEAFF. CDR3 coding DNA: TGTGCCAGTAGTATCGCAGGGTACGGTACTGAAGCTTTCTTT.

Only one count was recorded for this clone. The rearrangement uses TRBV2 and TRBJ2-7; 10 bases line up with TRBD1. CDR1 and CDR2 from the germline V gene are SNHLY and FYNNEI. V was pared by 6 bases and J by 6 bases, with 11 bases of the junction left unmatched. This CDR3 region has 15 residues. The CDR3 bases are TGTGCCAGCAGATGGGGGGGACAGGGGATTCCCGAGCAGTACTTC. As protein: CASRWGGQGIPEQYF.

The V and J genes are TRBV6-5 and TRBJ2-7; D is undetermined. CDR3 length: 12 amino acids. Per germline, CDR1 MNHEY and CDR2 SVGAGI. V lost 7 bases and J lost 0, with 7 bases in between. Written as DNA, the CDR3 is TGTGCCAGCAATGGTAACTCCTACGAGCAGTACTTC. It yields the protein CASNGNSYEQYF.

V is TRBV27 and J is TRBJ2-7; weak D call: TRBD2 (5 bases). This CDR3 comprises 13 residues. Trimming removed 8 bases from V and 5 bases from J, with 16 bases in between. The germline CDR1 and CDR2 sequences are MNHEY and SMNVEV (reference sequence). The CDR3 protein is CASALRPGNEQYF. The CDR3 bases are TGTGCCAGCGCCCTTAGGCCGGGGAACGAGCAGTACTTC.

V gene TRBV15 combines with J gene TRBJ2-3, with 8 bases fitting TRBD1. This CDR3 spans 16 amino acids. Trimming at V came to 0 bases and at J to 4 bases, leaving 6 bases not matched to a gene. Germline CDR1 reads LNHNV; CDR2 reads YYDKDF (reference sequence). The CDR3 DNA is TGTGCCACCAGCAGAGATGGGGCAGGGGGCGCAGATACGCAGTATTTT. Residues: CATSRDGAGGADTQYF.

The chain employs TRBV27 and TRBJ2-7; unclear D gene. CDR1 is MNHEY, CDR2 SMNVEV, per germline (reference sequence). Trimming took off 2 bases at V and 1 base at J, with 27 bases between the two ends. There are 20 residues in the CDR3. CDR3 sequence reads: CASSLTPPQHRVPRSYEQYF. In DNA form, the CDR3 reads TGTGCCAGCAGTTTAACCCCCCCCCAACACCGGGTCCCCCGGTCCTACGAGCAGTACTTC.

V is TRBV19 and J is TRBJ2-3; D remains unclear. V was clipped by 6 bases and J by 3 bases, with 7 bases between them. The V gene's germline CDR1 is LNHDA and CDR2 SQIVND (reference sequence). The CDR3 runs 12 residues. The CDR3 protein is CASSTRTDTQYF. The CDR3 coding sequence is TGTGCCAGTAGCACCCGGACAGATACGCAGTATTTT.

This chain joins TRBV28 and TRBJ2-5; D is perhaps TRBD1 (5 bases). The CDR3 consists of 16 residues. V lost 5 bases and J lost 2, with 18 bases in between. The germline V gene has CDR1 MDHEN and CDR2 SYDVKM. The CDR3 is CASSAPLGRGQETQYF. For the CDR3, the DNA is TGTGCCAGCAGTGCCCCCCTCGGTAGGGGACAAGAGACCCAGTACTTC.

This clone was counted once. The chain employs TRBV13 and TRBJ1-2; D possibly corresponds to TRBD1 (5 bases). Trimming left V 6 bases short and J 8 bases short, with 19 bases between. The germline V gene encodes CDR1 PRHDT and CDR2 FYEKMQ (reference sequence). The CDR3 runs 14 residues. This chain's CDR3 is CASSSTDKGRGYTF. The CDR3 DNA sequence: TGTGCCAGCAGTTCAACGGACAAAGGACGCGGCTACACCTTC.